The TCR beta chain described here comes from a study of radiation and T cells in renal cell carcinoma. Profiling relied on immunoSEQ multiplex PCR, and the TCRdb table lists in-frame clones only, not all of them. The sample has 130,000 or so clones; 75% to 90% are singletons. Concerning this clone: Its antigen is currently unknown.

Study conclusions and caveats: Top tumor clonotypes rose in blood 2 weeks post-radiation, then contracted. No pretreatment tumor biopsies were available for baseline clonotypes.

The time point here: baseline pretreatment blood. The treatment: 15 Gy SBRT to primary tumor, nephrectomy 4 weeks later. Blood was sampled at baseline, 2 weeks and 4 weeks after SBRT. Clear cell pathology was present in this patient's renal cell carcinoma. Germline CDR1 is MNHEY and CDR2 is SVGAGI. The CDR3 length is 16 residues. V was cut by 0 bases and J by 6 bases, with 15 bases left in between. The chain combines TRBV6-5 with TRBJ2-1; D is ambiguous. The sequence was collected from a woman aged 50 to 60 with renal cell carcinoma. The source was blood, collected from a patient whose treatment included radiotherapy and nephrectomy. CDR3 sequence: CASSYSGLEIGNEQFF. CDR3 nucleotides: TGTGCCAGCAGTTACTCAGGGCTAGAGATAGGCAATGAGCAGTTCTTC.